This T cell receptor beta chain derives from a study of cytomegalovirus exposure and HLA in healthy donors. Study summary: In an earlier analysis, approximately 120 million unique TCR beta sequences were found from 200 million or so T cells.

13 Jbeta primers and 60 Vbeta primers were used for the PCR. The data were produced by immunoSEQ multiplex PCR, yet TCRdb's version contains in-frame clones alone and is incomplete. The sample yields roughly 160,000 clones, more than 75% seen once. Concerning this clone: No antigen is known for it.

The CDR3 spans 15 residues. Trimming took 6 bases from V and 7 from J; bases not matched to a gene: 13. CDR1 and CDR2 from the germline V gene are ENHRY and SYGVKD. The study, taken as a whole, reports: In a later analysis, TCR beta V- and J-gene trimming showed a link to a missense DCLRE1C variant.

This receptor was taken from a young man in good health and CMV-seropositive. The chain joins TRBV10-3 to TRBJ1-1, with 8 nucleotides matching TRBD1. Sequencing was done on a sample of PBMCs. In nucleotides, the CDR3 is TGTGCCATCAGACATACGTCGGACAGGGAGAATGAAGCTTTCTTT. The encoded protein is CAIRHTSDRENEAFF.